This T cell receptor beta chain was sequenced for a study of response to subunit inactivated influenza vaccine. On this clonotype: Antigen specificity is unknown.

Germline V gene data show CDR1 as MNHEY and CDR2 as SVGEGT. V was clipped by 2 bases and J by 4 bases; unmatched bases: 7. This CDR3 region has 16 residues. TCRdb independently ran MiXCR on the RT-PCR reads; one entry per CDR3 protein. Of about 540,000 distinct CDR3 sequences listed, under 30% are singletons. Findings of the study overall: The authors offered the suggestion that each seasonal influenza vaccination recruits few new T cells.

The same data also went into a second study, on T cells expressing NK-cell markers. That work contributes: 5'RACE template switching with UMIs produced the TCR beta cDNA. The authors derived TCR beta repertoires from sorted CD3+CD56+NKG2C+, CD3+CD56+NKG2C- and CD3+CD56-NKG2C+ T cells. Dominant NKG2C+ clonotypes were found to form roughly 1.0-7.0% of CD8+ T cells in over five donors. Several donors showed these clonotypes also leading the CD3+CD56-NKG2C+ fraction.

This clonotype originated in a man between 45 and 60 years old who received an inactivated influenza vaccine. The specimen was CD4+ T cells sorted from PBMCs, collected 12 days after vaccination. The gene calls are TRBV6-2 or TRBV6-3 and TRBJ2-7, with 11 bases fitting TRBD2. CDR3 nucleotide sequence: TGTGCCAGCAGTTACAACCCTAGCGGGGGGCTGTACGAGCAGTACTTC. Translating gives CASSYNPSGGLYEQYF.